This entry describes one TCR beta chain. This sample was taken from a study of cytomegalovirus exposure and HLA in healthy donors. The germline V gene encodes CDR1 SNHLY and CDR2 FYNNEI. The CDR3 length is 11 residues. Trimming removed 9 bases from V and 4 bases from J; junction bases left unmatched: 1. PCR employed 60 Vbeta and 13 Jbeta primers. Here immunoSEQ multiplex PCR was the method, and the copy in TCRdb shows in-frame clones only, minus some. Among about 130,000 clones listed, roughly 82% were seen once. The genes are TRBV2 and TRBJ1-2; TRBD1 aligns across 8 bases. Sequencing was done on a sample of PBMCs. The source is a woman aged 18-29 years in good health and CMV-seropositive. CDR3 in DNA: TGTGCCAGAGGGACAGGCTATGGCTACACCTTC. Translated, it gives CARGTGYGYTF.